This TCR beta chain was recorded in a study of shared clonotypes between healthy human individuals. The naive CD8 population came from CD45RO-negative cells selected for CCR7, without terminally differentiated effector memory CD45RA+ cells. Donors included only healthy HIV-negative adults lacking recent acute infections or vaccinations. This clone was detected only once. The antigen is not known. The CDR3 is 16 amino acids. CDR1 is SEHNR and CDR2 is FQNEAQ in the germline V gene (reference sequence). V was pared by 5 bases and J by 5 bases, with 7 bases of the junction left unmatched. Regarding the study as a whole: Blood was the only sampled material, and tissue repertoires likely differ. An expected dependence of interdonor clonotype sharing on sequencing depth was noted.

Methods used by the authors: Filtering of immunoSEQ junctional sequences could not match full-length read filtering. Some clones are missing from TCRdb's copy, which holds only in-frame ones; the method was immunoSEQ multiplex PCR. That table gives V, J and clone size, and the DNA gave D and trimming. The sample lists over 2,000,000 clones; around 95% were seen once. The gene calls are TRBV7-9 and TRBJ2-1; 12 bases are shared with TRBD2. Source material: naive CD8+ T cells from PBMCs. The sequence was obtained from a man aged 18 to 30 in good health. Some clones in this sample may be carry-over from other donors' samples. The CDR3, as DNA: TGTGCCAGCAGCCCCAGGACTAGCGGGGTCAACAATGAGCAGTTCTTC. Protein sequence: CASSPRTSGVNNEQFF. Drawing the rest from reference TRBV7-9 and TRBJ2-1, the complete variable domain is DTGVSQNPRHKITKRGQNVTFRCDPISEHNRLYWYRQTLGQGPEFLTYFQNEAQLEKSRLLSDRFSAERPKGSFSTLEIQRTEQGDSAMYLCASSPRTSGVNNEQFFGPGTRLTVL.